This T cell receptor beta chain was recorded in a study of B cell selection in AIRE deficiency. Conventional CD4 T cells were sorted as CD4+CD127+ cells. CDR1 and CDR2 (germline): MNHEY, SVGAGI. There are 13 residues in the CDR3. Trimming at V came to 4 bases and at J to 8 bases, leaving 5 bases not matched to a gene. Using immunoSEQ multiplex PCR, the repertoire was profiled, and TCRdb retains in-frame clones only, with some absent. The data contain 20,000 to 25,000 clones, roughly 97% of them singletons. The sequencing input was conventional CD4+ T cells sorted from PBMCs. This chain links TRBV6-5 with TRBJ1-2; 9 bases fit TRBD1. The clonotype was recovered from a human donor with AIRE deficiency. CDR3 region: CASSLQGAGGYTF. The CDR3 DNA is TGTGCCAGCAGTTTACAGGGGGCGGGAGGCTACACCTTC.